The rows below give T cell receptor beta chains drawn from one sample of a study of memory CD4+ T cells and cytomegalovirus serostatus. Clones were sequenced by immunoSEQ multiplex PCR, and TCRdb holds only the in-frame ones, with some missing. Of some 52,000 clones listed, 65% to 85% are singletons. The sample consisted of memory CD4+ T cells from blood. The source of these receptors is an adult in good health and CMV-seropositive. Both conserved end residues are part of each CDR3. Each record gives: J gene, D gene, clone size, V gene, CDR3 protein, CDR3 DNA. The D gene is left open where the match is weak. Clone size is given for some rows only: seen once, a few or many times, or a class if the clone is expanded.

J: TRBJ1-4
D: TRBD1
size: .
V: TRBV5-1
CDR3: CASSLEGQGTEKLFF
DNA: TGCGCCAGCAGCTTGGAAGGACAGGGGACTGAAAAACTGTTTTTT

J: TRBJ1-5
D: .
size: .
V: TRBV7-8
CDR3: CASSSSRTARPQHF
DNA: TGTGCCAGCAGCTCCTCTAGGACTGCCCGACCCCAGCATTTT

J: TRBJ2-5
D: .
size: .
V: TRBV5-6
CDR3: CASSHVDQETQYF
DNA: TGTGCCAGCAGCCACGTGGACCAAGAGACCCAGTACTTC

J: TRBJ2-7
D: .
size: .
V: TRBV28
CDR3: CASSLRGAGAYEQYF
DNA: TGTGCCAGCAGTCTACGGGGCGCCGGCGCCTACGAGCAGTACTTC

J: TRBJ1-5
D: TRBD1
size: few
V: TRBV7-9
CDR3: CASSIGTGGNQPQHF
DNA: TGTGCCAGCAGCATCGGGACAGGCGGCAATCAGCCCCAGCATTTT

J: TRBJ1-2
D: TRBD1
size: few
V: TRBV10-3
CDR3: CAIRLGTGVYGYTF
DNA: TGTGCCATCCGCCTGGGGACAGGAGTCTATGGCTACACCTTC

J: TRBJ2-2
D: .
size: .
V: TRBV5-1
CDR3: CASSLGGGNTGELFF
DNA: TGCGCCAGCAGCTTGGGCGGCGGTAACACCGGGGAGCTGTTTTTT

J: TRBJ2-2
D: .
size: .
V: TRBV9
CDR3: CASSVGGRANTGELFF
DNA: TGTGCCAGCAGCGTCGGGGGAAGGGCGAACACCGGGGAGCTGTTTTTT

J: TRBJ1-5
D: .
size: .
V: TRBV19
CDR3: CASNNRGPQPQHF
DNA: TGTGCCAGTAATAATCGGGGGCCTCAGCCCCAGCATTTT

J: TRBJ2-5
D: TRBD2
size: .
V: TRBV9
CDR3: CASSPSWTSNGETQYF
DNA: TGTGCCAGCAGCCCCAGTTGGACTAGTAATGGGGAGACCCAGTACTTC

J: TRBJ2-7
D: TRBD2
size: .
V: TRBV14
CDR3: CASSQLSGRDHEQYF
DNA: TGTGCCAGCAGCCAACTTAGCGGGAGGGACCACGAGCAGTACTTC

J: TRBJ1-6
D: .
size: .
V: TRBV9
CDR3: CASSVGIRMDSPLHF
DNA: TGTGCCAGCAGCGTAGGTATAAGAATGGATTCACCCCTCCACTTT

J: TRBJ1-5
D: .
size: .
V: TRBV2
CDR3: CASSSSGGNQPQHF
DNA: TGTGCCAGCAGCTCCTCAGGGGGCAATCAGCCCCAGCATTTT